The sequence of this T cell receptor (beta chain) was determined in a study of T cells after yellow fever vaccination. Study context: Fractions of low cell number were prepared using SMART-Seq v4 Ultra Low Input.

This clonotype was detected many times. Antigen: not known. A 5'RACE template-switching step, the method used to make TCR cDNA, added a universal primer site and UMIs. In TCRdb, the 5' RACE reads were re-called with MiXCR into one record per CDR3 protein. This table has approximately 300,000 distinct CDR3 sequences, roughly 10% appearing once. Study-level results: There was a possibility that FACS-sorted repertoires contained abundant clonotypes contaminating from the bulk population.

Germline V gene lookup returns CDR1 DFQATT and CDR2 SNEGSKA (reference sequence). V gave up 0 bases and J gave up 10 bases, with 20 bases separating them. The CDR3 has 15 residues. This chain links TRBV20-1 with TRBJ2-3; D is possibly TRBD1 or TRBD2 (5 bases each). This TCR derives from a man between 18 and 35 years old who received the YFV17D yellow fever vaccine. Here the sequenced sample was CD4+ T cells sorted from PBMCs, taken 45 days after the yellow fever booster vaccination. The CDR3 DNA is TGCAGTGCTAGAGATAGACGGTGGGACCTGGCTCCGCAGTATTTT. Translating it yields CSARDRRWDLAPQYF.